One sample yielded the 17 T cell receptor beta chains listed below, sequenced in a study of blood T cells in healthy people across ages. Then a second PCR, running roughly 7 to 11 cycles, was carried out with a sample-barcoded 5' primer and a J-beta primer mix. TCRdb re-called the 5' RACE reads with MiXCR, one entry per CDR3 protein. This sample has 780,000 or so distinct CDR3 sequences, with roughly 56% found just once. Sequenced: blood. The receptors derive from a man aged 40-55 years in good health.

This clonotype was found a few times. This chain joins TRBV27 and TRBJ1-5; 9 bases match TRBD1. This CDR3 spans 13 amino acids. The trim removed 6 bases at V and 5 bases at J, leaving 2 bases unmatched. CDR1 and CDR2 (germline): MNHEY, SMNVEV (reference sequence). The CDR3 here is CASRGQGDQPQHF. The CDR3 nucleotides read TGTGCCAGCAGGGGACAGGGCGATCAGCCCCAGCATTTT.

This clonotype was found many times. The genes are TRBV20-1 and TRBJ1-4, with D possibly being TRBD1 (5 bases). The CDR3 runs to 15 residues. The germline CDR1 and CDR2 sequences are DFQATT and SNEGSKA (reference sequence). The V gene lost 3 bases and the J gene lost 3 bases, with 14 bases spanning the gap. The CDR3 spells CSARNRMGANEKLFF. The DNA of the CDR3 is TGCAGTGCTAGGAACAGGATGGGGGCTAATGAAAAACTGTTTTTT.

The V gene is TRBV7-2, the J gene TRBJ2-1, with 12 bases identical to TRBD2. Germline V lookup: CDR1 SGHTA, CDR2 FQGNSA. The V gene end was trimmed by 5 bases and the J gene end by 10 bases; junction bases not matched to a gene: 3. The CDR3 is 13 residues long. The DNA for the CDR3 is TGTGCCAGCAGCCCCCTAGCGGGAGGGGAGCAGTTCTTC. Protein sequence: CASSPLAGGEQFF. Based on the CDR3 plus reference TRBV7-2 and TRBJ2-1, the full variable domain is GAGVSQSPSNKVTEKGKDVELRCDPISGHTALYWYRQSLGQGLEFLIYFQGNSAPDKSGLPSDRFSAERTGGSVSTLTIQRTQQEDSAVYLCASSPLAGGEQFFGPGTRLTVL.

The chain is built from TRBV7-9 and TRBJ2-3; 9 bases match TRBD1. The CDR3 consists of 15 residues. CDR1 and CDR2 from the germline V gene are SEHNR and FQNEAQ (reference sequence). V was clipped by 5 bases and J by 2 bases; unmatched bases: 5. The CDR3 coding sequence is TGTGCCAGCAGCCTACAGGGGGCTGCCACAGATACGCAGTATTTT. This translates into CASSLQGAATDTQYF.

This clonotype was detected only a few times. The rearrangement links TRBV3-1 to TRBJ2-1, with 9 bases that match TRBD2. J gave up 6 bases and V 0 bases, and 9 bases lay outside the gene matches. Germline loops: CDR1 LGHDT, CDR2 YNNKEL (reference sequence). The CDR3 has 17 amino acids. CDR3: CASSQELAGAKSNEQFF. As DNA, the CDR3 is TGTGCCAGCAGCCAAGAATTAGCGGGGGCCAAATCCAATGAGCAGTTCTTC.

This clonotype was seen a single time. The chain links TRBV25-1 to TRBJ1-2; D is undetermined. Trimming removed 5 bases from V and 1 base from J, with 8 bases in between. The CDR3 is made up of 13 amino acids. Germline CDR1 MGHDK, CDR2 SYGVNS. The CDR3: CASSQGFNYGYTF. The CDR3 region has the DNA TGTGCCAGCAGTCAAGGGTTTAACTATGGCTACACCTTC.

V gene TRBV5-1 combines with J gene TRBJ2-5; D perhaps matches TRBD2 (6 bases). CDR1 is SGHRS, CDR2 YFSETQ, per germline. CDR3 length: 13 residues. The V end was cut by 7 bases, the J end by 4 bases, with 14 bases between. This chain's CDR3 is CASSRREAETQYF. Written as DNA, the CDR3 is TGCGCCAGCTCCAGGAGGGAGGCAGAGACCCAGTACTTC.

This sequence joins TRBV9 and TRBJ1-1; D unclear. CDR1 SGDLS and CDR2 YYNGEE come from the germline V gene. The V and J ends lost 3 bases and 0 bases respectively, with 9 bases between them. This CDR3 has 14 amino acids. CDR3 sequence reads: CASSADGLNTEAFF. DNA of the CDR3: TGTGCCAGCAGCGCGGATGGATTGAACACTGAAGCTTTCTTT.

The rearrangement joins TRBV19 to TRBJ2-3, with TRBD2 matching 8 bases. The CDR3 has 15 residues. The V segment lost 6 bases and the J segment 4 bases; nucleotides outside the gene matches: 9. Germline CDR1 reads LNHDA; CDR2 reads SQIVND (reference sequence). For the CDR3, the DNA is TGTGCCAGTAGCCCCGGGACTAGGGGCCCAGATACGCAGTATTTT. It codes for CASSPGTRGPDTQYF.

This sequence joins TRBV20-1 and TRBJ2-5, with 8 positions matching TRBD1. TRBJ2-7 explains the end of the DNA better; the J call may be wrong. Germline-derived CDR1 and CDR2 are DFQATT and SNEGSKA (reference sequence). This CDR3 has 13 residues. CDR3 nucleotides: TGCAGTGCTAGACAGGGGGCAGGATACGAGCAGTACTTC. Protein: CSARQGAGYEQYF.

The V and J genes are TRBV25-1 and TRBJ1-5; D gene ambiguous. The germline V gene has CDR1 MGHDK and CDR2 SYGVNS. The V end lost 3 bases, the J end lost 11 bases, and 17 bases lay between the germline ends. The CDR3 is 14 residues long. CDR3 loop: CASSEGTGLSAQHF. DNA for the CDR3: TGTGCCAGCAGTGAGGGCACTGGGTTATCGGCCCAGCATTTT.

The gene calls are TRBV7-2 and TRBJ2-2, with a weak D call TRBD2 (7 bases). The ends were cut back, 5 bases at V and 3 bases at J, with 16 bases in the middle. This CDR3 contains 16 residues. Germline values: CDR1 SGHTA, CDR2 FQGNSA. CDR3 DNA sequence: TGTGCCAGCAGCCAAAGAGGGGGGGCTGACACCGGGGAGCTGTTTTTT. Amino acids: CASSQRGGADTGELFF.

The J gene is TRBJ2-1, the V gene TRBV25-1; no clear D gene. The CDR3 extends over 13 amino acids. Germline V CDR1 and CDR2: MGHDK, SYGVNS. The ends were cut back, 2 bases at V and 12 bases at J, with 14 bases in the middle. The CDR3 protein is CASSEQTGSSQFF. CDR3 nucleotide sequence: TGTGCCAGCAGTGAACAAACTGGGTCTTCGCAGTTCTTC.

CDR3 residues: CASSEYGQGQVNGYTF. CDR3 nucleotides: TGTGCCAGCAGTGAATATGGGCAGGGGCAGGTGAATGGCTACACCTTC. The chain joins TRBV25-1 to TRBJ1-2, with D tentatively TRBD1 (6 bases). The CDR3 contains 16 residues. Between the trimmed V and J ends, which lost 0 bases and 6 bases, there was a span of 17 bases. Germline-derived CDR1 and CDR2 are MGHDK and SYGVNS.

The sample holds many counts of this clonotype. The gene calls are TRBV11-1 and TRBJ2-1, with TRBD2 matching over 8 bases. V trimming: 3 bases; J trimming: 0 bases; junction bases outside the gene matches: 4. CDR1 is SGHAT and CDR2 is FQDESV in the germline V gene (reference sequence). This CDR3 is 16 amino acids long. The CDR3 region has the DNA TGTGCCAGCAGCTTTTACCGGGGGGGCTCCTACAATGAGCAGTTCTTC. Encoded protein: CASSFYRGGSYNEQFF.

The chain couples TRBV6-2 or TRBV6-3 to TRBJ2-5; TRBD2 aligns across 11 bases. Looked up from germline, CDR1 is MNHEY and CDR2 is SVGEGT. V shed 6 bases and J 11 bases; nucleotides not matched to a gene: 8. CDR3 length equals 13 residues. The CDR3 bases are TGTGCCAGCAGCGCCGGACTAGCGGGTGAGCAGTACTTC. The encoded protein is CASSAGLAGEQYF.

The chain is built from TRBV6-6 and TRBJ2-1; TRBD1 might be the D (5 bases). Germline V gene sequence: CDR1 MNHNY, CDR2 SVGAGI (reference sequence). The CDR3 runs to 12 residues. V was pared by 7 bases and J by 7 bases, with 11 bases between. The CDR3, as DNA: TGTGCCAGCACCGACAGCCTTAATGAGCAGTTCTTC. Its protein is CASTDSLNEQFF.